The clone carrying this T cell receptor beta chain was found a few times. The entry originates in a study of response to subunit inactivated influenza vaccine. CDR1 and CDR2 (germline): LGHNA, YNFKEQ. V gave up 1 base and J gave up 4 bases, with 11 bases separating them. The CDR3 totals 14 residues. TCRdb passed the RT-PCR reads through MiXCR, listing each CDR3 protein once. This table has 150,000 to 200,000 distinct CDR3 sequences, approximately 12% appearing once. The sample was also reused in another study, on T cells expressing NK-cell markers. Per that paper: UMIs accompanied the 5'RACE template switching by which TCR beta cDNA was made.

The TCR comes from a man in his forties or fifties who received an inactivated influenza vaccine. Sequences were derived from CD8+ T cells sorted from PBMCs, sampled less than 13 days after vaccination. This chain uses TRBV4-2 with TRBJ2-7, with D possibly being TRBD1 (5 bases). The CDR3 DNA sequence: TGTGCCAGCAGCCAAGGCCTGACAGCTTACGAGCAGTACTTC. Translating it yields CASSQGLTAYEQYF.